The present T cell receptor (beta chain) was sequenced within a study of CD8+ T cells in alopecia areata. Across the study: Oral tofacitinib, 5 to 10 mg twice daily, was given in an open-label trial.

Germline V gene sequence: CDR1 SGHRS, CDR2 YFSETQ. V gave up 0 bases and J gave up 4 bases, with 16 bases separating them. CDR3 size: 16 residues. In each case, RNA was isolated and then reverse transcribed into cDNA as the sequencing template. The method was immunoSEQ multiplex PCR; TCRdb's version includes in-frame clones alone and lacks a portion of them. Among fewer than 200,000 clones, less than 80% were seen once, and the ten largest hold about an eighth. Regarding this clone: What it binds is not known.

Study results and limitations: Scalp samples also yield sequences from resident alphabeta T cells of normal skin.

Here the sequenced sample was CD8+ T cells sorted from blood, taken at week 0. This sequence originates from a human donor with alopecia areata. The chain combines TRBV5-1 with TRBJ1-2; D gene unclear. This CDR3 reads CASSLVPTTSSYGYTF. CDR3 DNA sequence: TGCGCCAGCAGCTTGGTCCCAACGACCTCAAGCTATGGCTACACCTTC.